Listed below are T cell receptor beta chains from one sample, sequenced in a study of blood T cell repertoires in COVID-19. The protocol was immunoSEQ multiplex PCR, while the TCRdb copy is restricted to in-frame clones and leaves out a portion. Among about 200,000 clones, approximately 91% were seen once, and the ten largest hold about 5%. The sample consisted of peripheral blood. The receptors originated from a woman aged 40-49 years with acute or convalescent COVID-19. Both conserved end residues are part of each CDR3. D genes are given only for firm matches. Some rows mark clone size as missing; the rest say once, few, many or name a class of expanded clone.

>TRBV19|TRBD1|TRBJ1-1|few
CASSVDRTTEAFF
TGTGCCAGTAGTGTGGACAGGACTACTGAAGCTTTCTTT
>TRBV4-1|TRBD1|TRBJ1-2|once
CASSQDGTGNNYGYTF
TGCGCCAGCAGCCAAGATGGGACAGGGAACAACTATGGCTACACCTTC
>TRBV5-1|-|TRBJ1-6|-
CASSLGTDNSPLHF
TGCGCCAGCAGCTTGGGGACAGATAATTCACCCCTCCACTTT
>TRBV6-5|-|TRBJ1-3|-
CASSYSRGGPGNTIYF
TGTGCCAGCAGTTACTCGAGAGGGGGACCGGGAAACACCATATATTTT
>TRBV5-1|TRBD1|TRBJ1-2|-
CASSLDRTGQIANYGYTF
TGCGCCAGCAGCTTGGACCGGACAGGGCAGATTGCCAACTATGGCTACACCTTC
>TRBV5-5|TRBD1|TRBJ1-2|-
CASSLGFQGQGVGGYTF
TGTGCCAGCAGCTTGGGTTTTCAAGGACAGGGCGTCGGTGGCTACACCTTC
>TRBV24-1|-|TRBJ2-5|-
CATSEGGQQETQYF
TGTGCCACCAGTGAGGGGGGACAGCAAGAGACCCAGTACTTC
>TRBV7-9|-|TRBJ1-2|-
CASSPAWTQYGYTF
TGTGCCAGCAGCCCCGCGTGGACTCAATATGGCTACACCTTC
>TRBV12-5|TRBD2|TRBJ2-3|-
CASGLVLAGELDTQYF
TGTGCTAGTGGTTTGGTACTAGCGGGGGAGTTGGATACGCAGTATTTT
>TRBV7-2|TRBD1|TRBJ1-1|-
CASSSWTGRKAFF
TGTGCCAGCAGCTCTTGGACAGGGCGGAAAGCTTTCTTT
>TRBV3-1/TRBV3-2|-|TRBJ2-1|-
CASSPQFGEQFF
TGTGCCAGCAGCCCGCAATTCGGTGAGCAGTTCTTC
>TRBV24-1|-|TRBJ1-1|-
CARPDGGVTEAFF
TGTGCCCGCCCAGACGGGGGAGTCACTGAAGCTTTCTTT
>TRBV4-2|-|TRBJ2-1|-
CASSQGRGNEQFF
TGTGCCAGCAGCCAAGGCAGGGGTAATGAGCAGTTCTTC
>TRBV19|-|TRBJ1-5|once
CASRAPRVRKKNQPQHF
TGTGCCAGTAGAGCACCCCGGGTCCGAAAGAAGAATCAGCCCCAGCATTTT
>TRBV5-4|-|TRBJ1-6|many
CASSLGSSYNSPLHF
TGTGCCAGCAGCTTGGGCAGCTCCTATAATTCACCCCTCCACTTT
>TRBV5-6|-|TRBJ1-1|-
CASSLRMTGNTEAFF
TGTGCCAGCAGCTTGAGAATGACAGGGAACACTGAAGCTTTCTTT
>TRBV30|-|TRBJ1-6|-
CAWRKNGGLIPLHF
TGTGCCTGGAGAAAGAACGGCGGATTAATCCCCCTCCACTTT
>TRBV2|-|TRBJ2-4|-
CASNNALAKNIQYF
TGTGCCAGCAACAATGCTCTAGCCAAAAACATTCAGTACTTC
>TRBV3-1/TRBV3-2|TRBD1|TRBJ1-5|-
CASSPGTGGLGPQHF
TGTGCCAGCAGCCCCGGGACAGGGGGACTGGGGCCCCAGCATTTT
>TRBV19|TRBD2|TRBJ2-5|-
CASSEYPGGDVRETQYF
TGTGCCAGTAGTGAATATCCTGGGGGGGATGTTCGAGAGACCCAGTACTTC
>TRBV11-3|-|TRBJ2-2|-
CASSLDRGTGELFF
TGTGCCAGCAGCTTAGATCGGGGCACCGGGGAGCTGTTTTTT
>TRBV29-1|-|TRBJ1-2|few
CSVEQGTYGYTF
TGCAGCGTTGAACAGGGTACCTATGGCTACACCTTC
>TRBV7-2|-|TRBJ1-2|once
CASSLRGGVDYGYTF
TGTGCCAGCAGCTTAAGAGGTGGAGTTGACTATGGCTACACCTTC
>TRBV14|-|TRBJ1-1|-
CASSYTGSTEAFF
TGTGCCAGCAGTTATACAGGGAGCACTGAAGCTTTCTTT
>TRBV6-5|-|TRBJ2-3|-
CASGRSSYDTQYF
TGTGCCAGCGGGCGAAGCTCCTACGATACGCAGTATTTT
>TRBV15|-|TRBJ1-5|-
CATSGGNRPNQPQHF
TGTGCCACCAGCGGGGGGAACCGACCAAATCAGCCCCAGCATTTT
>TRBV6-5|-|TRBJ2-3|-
CASSYVAGARGDTQYF
TGTGCCAGCAGTTACGTGGCGGGGGCGCGTGGAGATACGCAGTATTTT
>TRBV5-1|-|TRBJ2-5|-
CASSSPPRQETQYF
TGCGCCAGCAGCTCGCCCCCTAGACAAGAGACCCAGTACTTC
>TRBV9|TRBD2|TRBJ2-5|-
CASSEGLAGVTQYF
TGTGCCAGCAGCGAGGGACTAGCGGGGGTCACCCAGTACTTC
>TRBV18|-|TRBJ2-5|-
CASSSTEGLRKTQYF
TGTGCCAGCTCATCGACAGAAGGTCTGCGGAAGACCCAGTACTTC
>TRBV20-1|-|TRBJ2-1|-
CSASNLSRGPEVYNEQFF
TGCAGTGCTAGTAATTTATCGCGAGGCCCCGAAGTGTACAATGAGCAGTTCTTC
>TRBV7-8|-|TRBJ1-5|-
CASSSAGALGIQPQHF
TGTGCCAGCAGCTCCGCGGGGGCCCTTGGCATTCAGCCCCAGCATTTT
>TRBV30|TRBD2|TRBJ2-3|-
CAWSGVLAGGQNTQYF
TGTGCCTGGAGTGGGGTACTAGCGGGGGGGCAGAATACGCAGTATTTT
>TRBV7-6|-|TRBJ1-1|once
CASSLGGVMNTEAFF
TGTGCCAGCAGCTTAGGCGGGGTTATGAACACTGAAGCTTTCTTT
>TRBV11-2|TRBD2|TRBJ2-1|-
CASSFTSGGPSQFF
TGTGCCAGCAGCTTCACCTCGGGGGGGCCCTCGCAGTTCTTC
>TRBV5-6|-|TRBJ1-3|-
CASSRTEYSGNTIYF
TGTGCCAGCAGCAGGACAGAATATTCTGGAAACACCATATATTTT
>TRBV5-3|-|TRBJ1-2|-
CARSLGGLNYGYTF
TGTGCCAGAAGCTTGGGCGGCTTAAACTATGGCTACACCTTC
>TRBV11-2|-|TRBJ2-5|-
CASSLADSQETQYF
TGTGCCAGCAGCTTAGCCGACAGCCAAGAGACCCAGTACTTC
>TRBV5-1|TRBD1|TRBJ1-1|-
CASSKDRLEAFF
TGCGCCAGCAGCAAGGACAGGCTTGAAGCTTTCTTT
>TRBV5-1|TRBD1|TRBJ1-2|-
CASSPTLPGQGIYGYTF
TGCGCCAGCAGCCCAACTCTCCCGGGACAGGGGATCTATGGCTACACCTTC
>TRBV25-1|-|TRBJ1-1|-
CAPSDTEAFF
TGTGCCCCTTCAGACACTGAAGCTTTCTTT
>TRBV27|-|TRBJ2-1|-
CASSGRLNEQFF
TGTGCCAGCAGTGGCAGACTCAATGAGCAGTTCTTC
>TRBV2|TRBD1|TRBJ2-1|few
CASSRTGDNEQFF
TGTGCCAGCAGTCGGACAGGGGATAATGAGCAGTTCTTC
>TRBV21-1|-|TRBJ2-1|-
CASKRSSSYNEQFF
TGTGCCAGCAAGAGGTCGAGCTCCTACAATGAGCAGTTCTTC
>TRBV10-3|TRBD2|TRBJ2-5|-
CAINSGAQETQYF
TGTGCCATCAATAGCGGGGCGCAAGAGACCCAGTACTTC
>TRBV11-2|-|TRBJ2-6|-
CASRTGPGANVLTF
TGTGCCAGCCGTACAGGCCCTGGGGCCAACGTCCTGACTTTC
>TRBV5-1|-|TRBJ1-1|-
CASSWGPETGMNTEAFF
TGCGCCAGCAGCTGGGGTCCAGAGACAGGAATGAACACTGAAGCTTTCTTT
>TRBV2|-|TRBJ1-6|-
CASSMRGMGINSPLHF
TGTGCCAGCAGTATGCGAGGGATGGGTATTAATTCACCCCTCCACTTT
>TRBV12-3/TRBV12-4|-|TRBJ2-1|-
CASTLVRAGEQFF
TGTGCCAGCACCCTTGTAAGGGCGGGTGAGCAGTTCTTC
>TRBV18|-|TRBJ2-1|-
CASSPVLDNEQFF
TGTGCCAGCTCACCGGTATTAGACAATGAGCAGTTCTTC
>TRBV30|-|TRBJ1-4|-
CAWGQTGEKLFF
TGTGCCTGGGGCCAGACGGGGGAAAAACTGTTTTTT
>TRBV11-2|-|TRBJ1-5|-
CASSLGAVQPQHF
TGTGCCAGCAGCTTAGGAGCGGTTCAGCCCCAGCATTTT
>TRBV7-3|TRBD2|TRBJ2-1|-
CASSFGVSGGDARDEQFF
TGTGCCAGCAGCTTCGGAGTAAGCGGGGGGGATGCTAGGGATGAGCAGTTCTTC
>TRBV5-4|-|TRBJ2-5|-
CASSLGGRRETQYF
TGTGCCAGCAGCTTGGGGGGGAGGAGGGAGACCCAGTACTTC
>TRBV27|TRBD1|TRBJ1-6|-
CASSLTGTGPSPLHF
TGTGCCAGCAGTCTTACCGGGACAGGGCCCTCACCCCTCCACTTT
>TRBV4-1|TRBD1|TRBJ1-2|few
CASSSGQAYGYTF
TGCGCCAGCAGCTCGGGACAGGCCTATGGCTACACCTTC